The 11 T cell receptor beta chains below were found in one sample sequenced in a study of OX40 agonist ivuxolimab in advanced cancers. Data came from immunoSEQ multiplex PCR; TCRdb stores just in-frame clones and leaves some out. The data contain about 45,000 clones, approximately 91% of them seen just once; the ten biggest clones take up about 20%. Source: CD4+ or CD8+ T cells sorted from blood, taken in a trial of the OX40 agonist ivuxolimab. These receptors were taken from an adult with an advanced solid tumor such as melanoma, head and neck, liver or kidney cancer.

The chain couples TRBV15 to TRBJ2-3; 12 bases agree with TRBD2. CDR3 length equals 19 residues. Losses at the gene ends were 4 bases for V and 2 bases for J; bases not matched to a gene: 13. The germline V gene has CDR1 LNHNV and CDR2 YYDKDF (reference sequence). CDR3 in amino acids: CATSMGRGWTSGATDTQYF. CDR3 in DNA: TGTGCCACCAGCATGGGCAGGGGGTGGACTAGCGGGGCCACAGATACGCAGTATTTT.

This rearrangement joins TRBV6-5 to TRBJ2-7, with D unresolved. The ends were cut back, 7 bases at V and 1 base at J, with 5 bases in the middle. Germline V CDR1 and CDR2: MNHEY, SVGAGI. There are 11 residues in the CDR3. The CDR3 protein is CASTHSYEQYF. The CDR3 bases are TGTGCCAGCACACATTCCTACGAGCAGTACTTC.

V usage is TRBV6-5 and J usage is TRBJ2-5; D remains unclear. The CDR3 runs 13 residues. Germline V gene lookup returns CDR1 MNHEY and CDR2 SVGAGI. V dropped 2 bases and J dropped 5 bases, with 9 bases sitting between them. CDR3 residues: CASSYARLETQYF. DNA for the CDR3: TGTGCCAGCAGTTACGCCAGGCTCGAGACCCAGTACTTC.

The CDR3 DNA follows: TGCAGCGTTGAGTCGGGACTTACCTACAATGAGCAGTTCTTC. It codes for CSVESGLTYNEQFF. The rearrangement uses TRBV29-1 and TRBJ2-1; D is perhaps TRBD2 (6 bases). This CDR3 is built from 14 residues. Between the trimmed V and J ends, which lost 3 bases and 2 bases, there was a span of 11 bases. Germline V gene sequence: CDR1 SQVTM, CDR2 ANQGSEA.

The V call is TRBV7-8, the J call TRBJ2-5; D is perhaps TRBD2 (6 bases). Germline V lookup: CDR1 SGHVS, CDR2 FQNEAQ. This CDR3 spans 12 amino acids. Trimming pared 5 bases from V and 5 bases from J, leaving 9 bases between. The CDR3 sequence is CASSPRGETQYF. CDR3 bases: TGTGCCAGCAGCCCCCGGGGGGAGACCCAGTACTTC.

This chain connects TRBV4-1 to TRBJ1-4, with D unclear. The germline gives CDR1 MGHRA, CDR2 YSYEKL. Trimming removed 3 bases from V and 4 bases from J, with 15 bases in between. The CDR3 has 16 residues. Here the CDR3 DNA reads TGCGCCAGCAGCCACGATCCTGCGTTGGGTAATGAAAAACTGTTTTTT. It yields the protein CASSHDPALGNEKLFF.

The chain joins TRBV5-4 to TRBJ2-6; unclear D gene. Germline V gives CDR1 SGHNT, CDR2 YYREEE (reference sequence). This CDR3 comprises 15 residues. V was cut by 4 bases and J by 0 bases, with 8 bases left in between. The DNA of the CDR3 is TGTGCCAGCAGCGATCAGTCCTCTGGGGCCAACGTCCTGACTTTC. This codes for CASSDQSSGANVLTF.

The chain uses TRBV4-2 and TRBJ2-5; 8 positions match TRBD1. The CDR3 consists of 15 residues. The trim removed 0 bases at V and 4 bases at J, leaving 4 bases unmatched. Per germline, CDR1 LGHNA and CDR2 YNFKEQ. CDR3 coding DNA: TGTGCCAGCAGCCAAGATGAGACAGGGGCAGAGACCCAGTACTTC. Its translation is CASSQDETGAETQYF.

This clone has a handful of counts. The chain uses TRBV5-3 and TRBJ1-5; D unresolved. TRBV5-3 is known as an ORF, though its function is uncertain. Trimming removed 7 bases at V and 11 bases at J, with 13 bases between. This CDR3 has 11 residues. The CDR3 DNA is TGTGCCAGACACGGAAGTGGGGCCCAGCATTTT. Protein sequence: CARHGSGAQHF.

V usage is TRBV10-2 and J usage is TRBJ2-3; D gene ambiguous. Germline CDR1 reads WSHSY; CDR2 reads SAAADI. This CDR3 has 15 amino acids. V was clipped by 7 bases and J by 3 bases, with 17 bases between them. The CDR3 DNA reads as TGCGCCAGCATTGGGATCCCGGCCGGGACAGATACGCAGTATTTT. The encoded protein is CASIGIPAGTDTQYF.

This clone is a singleton in its sample. The chain uses TRBV6-5 and TRBJ2-7, with D unresolved. This CDR3 is built from 14 residues. CDR1 is MNHEY, CDR2 SVGAGI, per germline. Trimming cost V 7 bases and J 4 bases, with 17 bases left between them. CDR3 bases: TGTGCCAGCACCCAGCAGGTTCCCTCATACGAGCAGTACTTC. Translating gives CASTQQVPSYEQYF.